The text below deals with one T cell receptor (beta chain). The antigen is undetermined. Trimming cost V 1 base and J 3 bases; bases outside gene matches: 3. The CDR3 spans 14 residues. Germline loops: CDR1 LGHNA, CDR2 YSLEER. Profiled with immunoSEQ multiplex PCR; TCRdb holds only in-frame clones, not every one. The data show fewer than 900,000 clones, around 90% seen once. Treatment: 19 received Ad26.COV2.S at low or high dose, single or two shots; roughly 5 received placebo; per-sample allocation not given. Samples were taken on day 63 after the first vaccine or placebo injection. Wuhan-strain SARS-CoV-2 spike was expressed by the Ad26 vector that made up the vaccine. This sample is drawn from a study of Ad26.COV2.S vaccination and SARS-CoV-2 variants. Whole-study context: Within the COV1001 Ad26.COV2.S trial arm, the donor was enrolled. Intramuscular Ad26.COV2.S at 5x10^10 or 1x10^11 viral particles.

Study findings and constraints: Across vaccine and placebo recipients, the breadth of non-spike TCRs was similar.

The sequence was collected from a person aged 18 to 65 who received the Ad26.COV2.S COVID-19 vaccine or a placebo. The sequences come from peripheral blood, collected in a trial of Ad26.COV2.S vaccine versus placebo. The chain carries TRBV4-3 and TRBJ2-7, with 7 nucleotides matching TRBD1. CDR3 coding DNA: TGCGCCAGCAGCCAAGTTACAGGGGACTACGAGCAGTACTTC. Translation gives CASSQVTGDYEQYF.